A single sample gave rise to the 27 T cell receptor beta chains below, sequenced in a study of neoadjuvant anti-PD-1 for oral cavity cancer (dated by TCRdb to the early 2020s). The meaning of the sample's time point label: before neoadjuvant nivolumab. The method was the immunoSEQ multiplex PCR assay. TCRdb took this table from immuneACCESS and kept in-frame rearrangements with V and J called. Such tables lack part of the clones; where checked against another copy, unresolved V genes explain under half of the gap, and the rest is unexplained. The sample table records about 81,000 clones; 84% of these occur just once. The ten largest clonotypes hold 2.5% to 4% of the sample. The material was PBMCs, obtained before nivolumab (anti-PD-1) treatment. These receptor sequences come from a person between 40 and 80 years old with oral cavity squamous cell carcinoma.

The V and J genes are TRBV19 and TRBJ1-1; D is uncertain. Germline V gives CDR1 LNHDA, CDR2 SQIVND (reference sequence). Trimming stripped 5 bases from V and 10 bases from J, with 14 bases between. The CDR3 is made up of 12 amino acids. The CDR3 region is CASSPNSPLAFF. CDR3 coding DNA: TGTGCCAGTAGTCCGAATAGCCCTCTAGCTTTCTTT.

The rearrangement uses TRBV18 and TRBJ2-5, with D tentatively TRBD1 (6 bases). Germline V gene data show CDR1 as KGHSH and CDR2 as LQKENI. The V gene lost 2 bases and the J gene lost 3 bases, with 10 bases spanning the gap. This CDR3 spans 14 amino acids. The CDR3 sequence is CASSPGRQEETQYF. The CDR3 DNA sequence: TGTGCCAGCTCACCAGGGCGACAGGAAGAGACCCAGTACTTC.

The genes are TRBV12-2 and TRBJ2-7. TRBV12-2 counts as a pseudogene. The CDR3 spans 14 residues. The CDR3 loop is CASRPRTVAYEQYF. CDR3 in DNA: TGTGCAAGTCGTCCTCGGACGGTCGCCTACGAGCAGTACTTC.

J is TRBJ2-7 and V is TRBV6-6; no reliable D call. V gave up 5 bases and J gave up 2 bases, with 7 bases separating them. CDR1 and CDR2 (germline): MNHNY, SVGAGI (reference sequence). This CDR3 comprises 12 residues. This CDR3 is CASSAAAYEQYF. DNA for the CDR3: TGTGCCAGCAGTGCCGCGGCCTACGAGCAGTACTTC.

This sequence joins TRBV5-1 and TRBJ1-1; perhaps TRBD1 as D (6 bases). The germline gives CDR1 SGHRS, CDR2 YFSETQ. The CDR3 runs to 14 residues. V shed 4 bases and J shed 6 bases, with 16 bases lying between them. CDR3 in DNA: TGCGCCAGCAGCGCCTTAACAGGGCGGCCTGAAGCTTTCTTT. Its protein product is CASSALTGRPEAFF.

The chain employs TRBV7-3 and TRBJ2-1; 13 bases are shared with TRBD2. Germline assignment: CDR1 SGHTA and CDR2 FQGTGA. The V and J ends lost 2 bases and 5 bases, in that order; junction bases with no gene match: 3. This CDR3 region has 16 residues. The CDR3 DNA is TGTGCCAGCAGCTTAGGGACTAGCGGGGTACACAATGAGCAGTTCTTC. As protein: CASSLGTSGVHNEQFF.

V and J are TRBV9 and TRBJ2-7, with D unresolved. This CDR3 is built from 14 residues. Germline V gene sequence: CDR1 SGDLS, CDR2 YYNGEE. V was cut by 1 base and J by 3 bases, with 11 bases left in between. CDR3 protein: CASSVTAQSYEQYF. CDR3 nucleotides: TGTGCCAGCAGCGTAACGGCCCAAAGCTACGAGCAGTACTTC.

This clone was seen a handful of times. This chain links TRBV14 with TRBJ2-3; a weak D match, TRBD1 (6 bases). The CDR3 has 14 amino acids. Trimming took off 3 bases at V and 6 bases at J, with 13 bases between the two ends. In germline, CDR1 is SGHDN, CDR2 FVKESK. The DNA of the CDR3 is TGTGCCAGCAGCCAGGGGGCGCGGAGTGATACGCAGTATTTT. The encoded protein is CASSQGARSDTQYF.

A single count supports this clone. The CDR3 DNA reads as TGTGCCAGCAGCTTAACCGGATGGGGAAGCAATCAGCCCCAGCATTTT. Its translation: CASSLTGWGSNQPQHF. This chain uses TRBV11-2 with TRBJ1-5, with D unresolved. V lost 2 bases and J 1 base, leaving 12 bases between the germline ends. CDR1 and CDR2 (germline): SGHAT, FQNNGV. The CDR3 covers 16 residues.

Only a few counts were recorded for this clone. This sequence joins TRBV19 and TRBJ1-5; TRBD1 matches at 10 bases. This CDR3 has 15 amino acids. J lost 6 bases, V lost 5 bases, and 7 bases had no gene match. Germline-derived CDR1 and CDR2 are LNHDA and SQIVND (reference sequence). The CDR3 DNA is TGTGCCAGTAGTTCGGGACAGGGGAACAGTCAGCCCCAGCATTTT. This gives the protein CASSSGQGNSQPQHF.

The chain employs TRBV11-2 and TRBJ2-1; D perhaps matches TRBD1 (5 bases). V lost 5 bases and J lost 12, with 11 bases in between. This CDR3 comprises 11 residues. Germline V gene data show CDR1 as SGHAT and CDR2 as FQNNGV. DNA of the CDR3: TGTGCCAGCAGCGCATCAGGGTCGCAGTTCTTC. Its translation is CASSASGSQFF.

The rearrangement uses TRBV7-9 and TRBJ2-7, with a possible D match to TRBD2 (5 bases). CDR3 size: 15 residues. Germline V gives CDR1 SEHNR, CDR2 FQNEAQ (reference sequence). The V end lost 5 bases, the J end lost 1 base, and 15 bases lay between the germline ends. In DNA, the CDR3 is TGTGCCAGCAGCCCCTCCAGCGGTCTATCCTACGAGCAGTACTTC. Translating gives CASSPSSGLSYEQYF.

V and J are TRBV9 and TRBJ1-1; the D is unclear. The germline gives CDR1 SGDLS, CDR2 YYNGEE. V dropped 7 bases and J dropped 4 bases, with 17 bases sitting between them. The CDR3 consists of 14 residues. The chain's CDR3 is CASDSHPEGTEAFF. Here the CDR3 DNA reads TGTGCCAGCGATTCTCACCCGGAGGGCACTGAAGCTTTCTTT.

Regarding this clone: Distinct nucleotide sequences in the sample also encode this CDR3. The chain has TRBV19 and TRBJ1-2, with D unresolved. Germline assignment: CDR1 LNHDA and CDR2 SQIVND (reference sequence). V was trimmed by 6 bases and J by 2 bases, leaving 4 bases between them. This CDR3 has 11 residues. The CDR3 DNA sequence: TGTGCCAGTAGCAGGAACTATGGCTACACCTTC. Protein sequence: CASSRNYGYTF.

This chain links TRBV30 with TRBJ2-7; D possibly corresponds to TRBD2 (6 bases). V dropped 1 base and J dropped 6 bases, with 19 bases sitting between them. This CDR3 is 15 amino acids long. The V gene's germline CDR1 is GTSNPN and CDR2 SVGIG (reference sequence). CDR3 protein: CAWSARGVTWGEQYF. As DNA, the CDR3 is TGTGCCTGGAGTGCCCGCGGGGTAACATGGGGCGAGCAGTACTTC.

The chain recombines TRBV19 with TRBJ2-7; D is uncertain. Trimming stripped 5 bases from V and 5 bases from J, with 13 bases between. CDR1 and CDR2 from the germline V gene are LNHDA and SQIVND (reference sequence). The CDR3 totals 13 residues. The CDR3 region is CASSWANEDEQYF. The DNA of the CDR3 is TGTGCCAGTAGTTGGGCAAATGAAGACGAGCAGTACTTC. The complete variable domain, with remaining parts taken from reference TRBV19 and TRBJ2-7, reads DGGITQSPKYLFRKEGQNVTLSCEQNLNHDAMYWYRQDPGQGLRLIYYSQIVNDFQKGDIAEGYSVSREKKESFPLTVTSAQKNPTAFYLCASSWANEDEQYFGPGTRLTVT.

V is TRBV28 and J is TRBJ1-3; D is undetermined. CDR1 and CDR2 from the germline V gene are MDHEN and SYDVKM. The length of the CDR3 is 15 residues. The V and J ends lost 2 bases and 4 bases respectively, with 12 bases between them. CDR3 bases: TGTGCCAGCAGTTTAATTGCCAGTAGCGGAAACACCATATATTTT. It is translated as CASSLIASSGNTIYF. Combining the CDR3 with reference TRBV28 and TRBJ1-3 gives the whole variable domain DVKVTQSSRYLVKRTGEKVFLECVQDMDHENMFWYRQDPGLGLRLIYFSYDVKMKEKGDIPEGYSVSREKKERFSLILESASTNQTSMYLCASSLIASSGNTIYFGEGSWLTVV.

The V call is TRBV10-3, the J call TRBJ2-7; possible D gene TRBD2, 6 bases. This CDR3 is 15 amino acids long. Germline values: CDR1 ENHRY, CDR2 SYGVKD. V lost 7 bases and J 4 bases, leaving 20 bases between the germline ends. The CDR3 nucleotides read TGTGCCATCACCTCGCCCCGACTAGAGGGTTACGAGCAGTACTTC. Residues: CAITSPRLEGYEQYF.

This clone was recorded a few times. The chain is built from TRBV29-1 and TRBJ2-5; 7 nucleotides agree with TRBD1. Germline V gene data show CDR1 as SQVTM and CDR2 as ANQGSEA. CDR3 size: 15 residues. The trim removed 2 bases at V and 2 bases at J, leaving 8 bases unmatched. CDR3 coding DNA: TGCAGCGTTGAAAGGTTAGGGGGCCTGCAAGAGACCCAGTACTTC. Amino acids: CSVERLGGLQETQYF.

The chain carries TRBV30 and TRBJ2-3, with unresolved D. This CDR3 region has 13 residues. V was pared by 4 bases and J by 2 bases, with 10 bases between. Germline-derived CDR1 and CDR2 are GTSNPN and SVGIG (reference sequence). This chain's CDR3 is CAWIWGNTDTQYF. In DNA form, the CDR3 reads TGTGCCTGGATCTGGGGAAACACAGATACGCAGTATTTT.

The chain combines TRBV5-4 with TRBJ2-1; D tentatively fits TRBD1 or TRBD2 (5 bases each). CDR3 length: 17 residues. The germline gives CDR1 SGHNT, CDR2 YYREEE (reference sequence). V was clipped by 0 bases and J by 0 bases, with 13 bases between them. In nucleotides, the CDR3 is TGTGCCAGCAGCTTGGGAGGGGACCCGAGCTCCTACAATGAGCAGTTCTTC. Its protein is CASSLGGDPSSYNEQFF.

As DNA, the CDR3 is TGTGCCAGCAGCCAAGAAGAGGGACGGGAGGAGACCCAGTACTTC. Translating it yields CASSQEEGREETQYF. This chain connects TRBV4-2 to TRBJ2-5, with a tentative D call TRBD2 (6 bases). V lost 0 bases and J 5 bases, leaving 13 bases between the germline ends. Germline V gene lookup returns CDR1 LGHNA and CDR2 YNFKEQ. The CDR3 has 15 amino acids.

In this sample, this clone turned up a few times. The gene calls are TRBV19 and TRBJ2-7; 12 bases align to TRBD2. CDR3 length equals 19 residues. J gave up 5 bases and V 6 bases, and 20 bases lay outside the gene matches. Germline CDR1 and CDR2: LNHDA and SQIVND (reference sequence). The CDR3 DNA reads TGTGCCAGTAGCCAAACGTTACCCCCATGGACTAGCGGGATCGACGAGCAGTACTTC. It codes for CASSQTLPPWTSGIDEQYF. Drawing the rest from reference TRBV19 and TRBJ2-7, the complete variable domain is DGGITQSPKYLFRKEGQNVTLSCEQNLNHDAMYWYRQDPGQGLRLIYYSQIVNDFQKGDIAEGYSVSREKKESFPLTVTSAQKNPTAFYLCASSQTLPPWTSGIDEQYFGPGTRLTVT.

CDR3 DNA: TGTGCCTGTATGTTGGAGGCTTCTAGAAAGCCCCAGCATTTT. Its protein is CACMLEASRKPQHF. J is TRBJ1-5 and V is TRBV6-5, with D unresolved. This CDR3 is 14 amino acids long. Looked up from germline, CDR1 is MNHEY and CDR2 is SVGAGI. With 11 bases removed from V and 8 bases from J, the gap between germline ends came to 22 bases.

This clone was seen a few times. The CDR3 sequence is CASSMGRGSNQPQHF. The CDR3 DNA reads TGTGCCAGTAGTATGGGCAGGGGAAGCAATCAGCCCCAGCATTTT. The V call is TRBV19, the J call TRBJ1-5; maybe TRBD1 (6 bases). Germline V gene data show CDR1 as LNHDA and CDR2 as SQIVND (reference sequence). There are 15 residues in the CDR3. Between the trimmed V and J ends, which lost 3 bases and 1 base, there was a span of 10 bases.

With regard to this clone: An end of the junction does not agree with germline; a read error may underlie this. The chain employs TRBV7-7 and TRBJ2-2, with 15 bases fitting TRBD2. This CDR3 is built from 19 residues. Germline V gene data show CDR1 as SSHAT and CDR2 as FNYEAQ (reference sequence). CDR3 sequence (DNA): TGTGCTAGCAGCCAAATGGGACTAGCGGGAGGTGGGAACACCGGGGAGCTGTTTTTT. This sequence encodes CASSQMGLAGGGNTGELFF.

The chain links TRBV19 to TRBJ1-3; D uncertain. V dropped 10 bases and J dropped 0 bases, with 10 bases sitting between them. The CDR3 totals 13 residues. Germline lookup yields CDR1 LNHDA and CDR2 SQIVND (reference sequence). The CDR3 reads CATVGVSGNTIYF. Here the CDR3 DNA reads TGTGCCACCGTAGGAGTCTCTGGAAACACCATATATTTT.